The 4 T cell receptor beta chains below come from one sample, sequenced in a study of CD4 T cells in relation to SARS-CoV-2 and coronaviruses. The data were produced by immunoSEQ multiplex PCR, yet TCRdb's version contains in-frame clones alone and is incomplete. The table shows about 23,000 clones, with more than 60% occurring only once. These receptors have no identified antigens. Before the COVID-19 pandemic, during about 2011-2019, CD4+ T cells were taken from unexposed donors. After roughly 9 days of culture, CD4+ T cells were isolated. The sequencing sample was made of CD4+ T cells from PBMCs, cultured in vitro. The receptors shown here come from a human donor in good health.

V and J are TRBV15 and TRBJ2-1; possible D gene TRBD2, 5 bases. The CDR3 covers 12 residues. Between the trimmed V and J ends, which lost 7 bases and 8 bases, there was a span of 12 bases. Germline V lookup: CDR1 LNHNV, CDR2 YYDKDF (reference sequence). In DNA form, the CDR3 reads TGTGCCACCACCCGAGGAGGTGATGAGCAGTTCTTC. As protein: CATTRGGDEQFF.

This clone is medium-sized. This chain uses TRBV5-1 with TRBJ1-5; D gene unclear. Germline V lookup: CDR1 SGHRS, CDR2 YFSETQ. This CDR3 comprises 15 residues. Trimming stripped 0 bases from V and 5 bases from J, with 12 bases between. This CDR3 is CASSLASTADQPQHF. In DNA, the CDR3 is TGCGCCAGCAGCTTGGCCAGTACAGCCGATCAGCCCCAGCATTTT.

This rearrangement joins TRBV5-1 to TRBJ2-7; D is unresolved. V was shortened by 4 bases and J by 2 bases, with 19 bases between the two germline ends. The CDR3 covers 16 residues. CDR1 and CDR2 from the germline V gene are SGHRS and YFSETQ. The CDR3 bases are TGCGCCAGCAGCAAACTAAGTGGGCAGCCGACCTACGAGCAGTACTTC. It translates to CASSKLSGQPTYEQYF.

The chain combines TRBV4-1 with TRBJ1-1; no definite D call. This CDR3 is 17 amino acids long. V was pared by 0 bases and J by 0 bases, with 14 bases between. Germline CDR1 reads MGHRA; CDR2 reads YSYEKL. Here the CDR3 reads CASSQDISNTVNTEAFF. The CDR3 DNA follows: TGCGCCAGCAGCCAAGATATCTCCAATACGGTGAACACTGAAGCTTTCTTT.